This T cell receptor beta chain comes out of a study of regulatory T cells in long-lasting Graves disease. About the study: Positive TSH receptor antibodies alongside over 5 years of antithyroid drugs were what marked Graves' disease as persistent.

Broader study findings: There was favoring of TRBV28, TRBJ1-2 and TRBJ2-5 in persistent disease. Persistent cases of Graves' showed reduced TCR diversity relative to newly diagnosed patients.

Time point of the sample: persistent/refractory GD, antithyroid drugs over 5 years with positive TRAb. After RNA was extracted from PBMCs, the TCR library was made from it. Germline lookup yields CDR1 SGHTA and CDR2 FQGNSA. V shed 3 bases, J shed 2 bases, and the junction held 9 bases outside the gene matches. The CDR3 has 18 amino acids. With respect to this clonotype: Antigen: not known. A single base is all that separates this from a far larger clone, so a read error is likely. The CDR3 end shows no conserved phenylalanine or tryptophan, and so a read error is likely.

Construction of TCR beta libraries relied on iRepertoire HTBI primers and on Arm-PCR targeting CDR3 regions. Under the authors' procedure: Across all samples, about 60 TRBV segments and roughly 14 TRBJ segments were identified. TCRdb reprocessed the multiplex PCR reads via MiXCR and lists one record per CDR3 protein. TCRdb assigned the V and J calls; the authors' analysis was not used. The table shows some 470,000 distinct CDR3 sequences, with 20% to 25% occurring only once. The TCR sequence derives from a female donor with Graves disease. The chain recombines TRBV7-2 with TRBJ2-4; 11 nucleotides match TRBD2. The material was peripheral blood mononuclear cells (PBMCs), obtained when the disease was refractory, from a patient treated with antithyroid drugs. The CDR3 nucleotides read TGTGCCAGCAGCTTTAGCGGGAGGGCCGTTCCTTCCAAAAACATTCAGTACCTC. Amino acid sequence: CASSFSGRAVPSKNIQYL.